Following are 17 T cell receptor beta chains from one sample sequenced in a study of blood T cell repertoires in COVID-19. Generated by immunoSEQ multiplex PCR, the TCRdb table keeps only in-frame clones and is missing some. The repertoire holds over 70,000 clones, with more than 75% as singletons. The specimen sequenced was peripheral blood. The receptors derive from a human donor in a cohort sampled during active COVID-19.

This chain links TRBV3-1 (or the pseudogene TRBV3-2) with TRBJ2-3; TRBD2 is a possible D gene (6 bases). This CDR3 has 19 amino acids. V was pared by 3 bases and J by 3 bases, with 25 bases between. Germline CDR1 is LGHDT and CDR2 is YNNKEL (reference sequence). The CDR3 DNA is TGTGCCAGCAGCCACCGATCCATTAGCGGCCCAGGAGGAACAGATACGCAGTATTTT. This gives the protein CASSHRSISGPGGTDTQYF.

This clone occurred once. The chain joins TRBV15 to TRBJ1-5; D may be TRBD1 (5 bases). CDR3 length: 18 residues. Germline CDR1 and CDR2: LNHNV and YYDKDF (reference sequence). Trimming stripped 3 bases from V and 9 bases from J, with 27 bases between. The chain's CDR3 is CATSRGSRGGIPSGPQHF. The CDR3 region has the DNA TGTGCCACCAGCAGGGGTTCACGGGGGGGAATACCATCTGGGCCCCAGCATTTT.

The table lists this clone with a few counts. This chain connects TRBV10-1 to TRBJ1-6; 8 bases agree with TRBD1. The CDR3 totals 15 residues. CDR1 is WNHNN and CDR2 is SYGVQD in the germline V gene (reference sequence). The V gene end was trimmed by 0 bases and the J gene end by 9 bases; junction bases not matched to a gene: 4. The CDR3 spells CASSESTGASSPLHF. The CDR3 DNA reads as TGCGCCAGCAGTGAGTCGACAGGGGCGAGTTCACCCCTCCACTTT.

The chain carries TRBV6-6 and TRBJ1-1; TRBD1 is a possible D gene (5 bases). The V gene lost 0 bases and the J gene lost 1 base, with 12 bases spanning the gap. This CDR3 is 16 amino acids long. In germline, CDR1 is MNHNY, CDR2 SVGAGI (reference sequence). The CDR3 sequence is CASSYSRGGANTEAFF. Written as DNA, the CDR3 is TGTGCCAGCAGTTACTCGAGGGGCGGGGCGAACACTGAAGCTTTCTTT.

The rearrangement joins TRBV27 to TRBJ1-2; D gene ambiguous. CDR1 is MNHEY and CDR2 is SMNVEV in the germline V gene (reference sequence). The V end was cut by 3 bases, the J end by 4 bases, with 15 bases between. The CDR3 is 15 amino acids. In DNA, the CDR3 is TGTGCCAGCAGTTTGAGCCGTAGAAGTCCCTATGGCTACACCTTC. It encodes CASSLSRRSPYGYTF.

The rearrangement joins TRBV19 to TRBJ2-7; 9 bases match TRBD1. The CDR3 is 14 amino acids. Losses at the gene ends were 6 bases for V and 6 bases for J; bases not matched to a gene: 9. CDR1 and CDR2 from the germline V gene are LNHDA and SQIVND (reference sequence). CDR3 bases: TGTGCCAGTAGGGGGGGGGACAGGGCCTCCGAGCAGTACTTC. This gives the protein CASRGGDRASEQYF.

The chain couples TRBV5-6 to TRBJ1-2; no clear D gene. This CDR3 is 15 amino acids long. The germline gives CDR1 SGHDT, CDR2 YYEEEE. V was clipped by 2 bases and J by 4 bases, with 15 bases between them. The CDR3, as DNA: TGTGCCAGCAGCTTCGGCCCTATGTCTAGCTATGGCTACACCTTC. It translates to CASSFGPMSSYGYTF.

This clone was detected only once. The rearrangement links TRBV19 to TRBJ2-6, with D possibly being TRBD1 (5 bases). CDR3 size: 14 residues. CDR1 and CDR2 (germline): LNHDA, SQIVND (reference sequence). Trimming stripped 7 bases from V and 2 bases from J, with 9 bases between. CDR3 DNA: TGTGCCAGTACTTCAGGGCCTGGGGCCAACGTCCTGACTTTC. Protein: CASTSGPGANVLTF.

The chain carries TRBV4-1 and TRBJ2-7; TRBD2 is a possible D gene (5 bases). Trimming cost V 4 bases and J 2 bases, with 18 bases left between them. Germline values: CDR1 MGHRA, CDR2 YSYEKL. The CDR3 is made up of 16 amino acids. The CDR3: CASSPYSRTGTYEQYF. The CDR3 nucleotides are TGCGCCAGCAGCCCGTATTCCAGGACCGGGACCTACGAGCAGTACTTC.

The CDR3 DNA is TGTGCCAGCAGTTTATATATGGACAGGCCCTACACTGAAGCTTTCTTT. Translation: CASSLYMDRPYTEAFF. The V call is TRBV27, the J call TRBJ1-1, with 7 bases fitting TRBD1. The V gene end was trimmed by 1 base and the J gene end by 3 bases; junction bases not matched to a gene: 8. Germline V lookup: CDR1 MNHEY, CDR2 SMNVEV (reference sequence). The CDR3 loop spans 16 amino acids.

This clone was found once. The chain combines TRBV2 with TRBJ1-3, with 8 bases lining up with TRBD1. Germline trimming cut 3 bases from V and 3 bases from J; bases unmatched to any gene: 7. The CDR3 is 16 amino acids. Germline-derived CDR1 and CDR2 are SNHLY and FYNNEI. CDR3: CASSEEQGVGGNTIYF. CDR3 DNA sequence: TGTGCCAGCAGTGAGGAACAGGGGGTCGGTGGAAACACCATATATTTT.

Comments on this clone: Relative to the germline gene, one junction end is altered; a read error may explain this. The chain carries TRBV30 and TRBJ2-1; no definite D call. There are 15 residues in the CDR3. Germline CDR1 and CDR2: GTSNPN and SVGIG (reference sequence). CDR3 coding DNA: TGTACCTGGAGTGTAGGTAATAGCCCCTACAATGAGCAGTTCTTC. It codes for CTWSVGNSPYNEQFF.

The rearrangement uses TRBV19 and TRBJ2-7; D is perhaps TRBD2 (6 bases). V gave up 5 bases and J gave up 3 bases, with 14 bases separating them. This CDR3 comprises 14 residues. The germline V gene has CDR1 LNHDA and CDR2 SQIVND (reference sequence). The CDR3 is CASSLTSLGYEQYF. In DNA form, the CDR3 reads TGTGCCAGTAGTTTGACTAGTTTGGGCTACGAGCAGTACTTC.

The rearrangement links TRBV5-1 to TRBJ2-5; the match to TRBD2 covers 10 bases. V lost 3 bases and J lost 4; bases outside the gene matches: 9. Germline assignment: CDR1 SGHRS and CDR2 YFSETQ. The CDR3 spans 16 residues. The DNA for the CDR3 is TGCGCCAGCAGCTGGGCTAGCGGGAGTGAGGGAGAGACCCAGTACTTC. Residues: CASSWASGSEGETQYF.

This clone was seen a handful of times. J is TRBJ2-7 and V is TRBV21-1; TRBD2 was called by the table and not checked on the DNA. TRBV21-1 counts as a pseudogene. The CDR3 contains 13 residues. The CDR3 nucleotides are TGTGCCAGCAGAAAGATGATCGAGGACGAGCAGTACTTC. It codes for CASRKMIEDEQYF.

The chain joins TRBV15 to TRBJ2-3, with D perhaps TRBD1 (6 bases). Germline V CDR1 and CDR2: LNHNV, YYDKDF (reference sequence). Trimming shortened V by 0 bases and J by 2 bases, and 12 bases separated the two germline ends. The CDR3 has 16 residues. CDR3 amino acids: CATSRDARGFTDTQYF. The CDR3 DNA reads as TGTGCCACCAGCAGAGATGCCAGGGGTTTCACAGATACGCAGTATTTT.

The chain carries TRBV5-8 and TRBJ1-1, with 11 bases aligning to TRBD1. Trimming took 4 bases from V and 4 from J; bases not matched to a gene: 3. There are 14 residues in the CDR3. The germline CDR1 and CDR2 sequences are SGHTS and YDEGEE. The CDR3 nucleotides are TGTGCCAGCAGCCTGGGACAGGGGGGCACTGAAGCTTTCTTT. It specifies CASSLGQGGTEAFF.